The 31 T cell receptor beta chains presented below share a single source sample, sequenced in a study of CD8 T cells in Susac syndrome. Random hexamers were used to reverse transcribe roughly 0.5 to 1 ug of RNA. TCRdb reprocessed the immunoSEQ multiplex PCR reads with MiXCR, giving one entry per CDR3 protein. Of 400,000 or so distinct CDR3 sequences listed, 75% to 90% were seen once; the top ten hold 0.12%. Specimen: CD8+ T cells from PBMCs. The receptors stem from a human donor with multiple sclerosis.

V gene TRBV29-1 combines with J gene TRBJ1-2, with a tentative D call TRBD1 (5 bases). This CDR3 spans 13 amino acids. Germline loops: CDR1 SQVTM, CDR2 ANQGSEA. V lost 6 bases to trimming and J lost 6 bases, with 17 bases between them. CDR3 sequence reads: CSVVLVEGNGYTF. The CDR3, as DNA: TGCAGCGTCGTGTTGGTTGAGGGGAATGGCTACACCTTC.

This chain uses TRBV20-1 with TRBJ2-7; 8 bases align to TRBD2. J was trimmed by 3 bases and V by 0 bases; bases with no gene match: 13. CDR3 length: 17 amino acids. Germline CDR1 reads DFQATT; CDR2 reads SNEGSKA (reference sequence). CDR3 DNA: TGCAGTGCTAGAGACCCCGGGACTAGTAATAGTGTCTACGAGCAGTACTTC. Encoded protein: CSARDPGTSNSVYEQYF.

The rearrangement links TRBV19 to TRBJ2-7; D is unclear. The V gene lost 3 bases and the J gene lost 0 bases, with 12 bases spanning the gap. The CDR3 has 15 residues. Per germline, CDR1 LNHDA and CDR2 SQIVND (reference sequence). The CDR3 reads CASSIEDTNSYEQYF. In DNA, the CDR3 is TGTGCCAGTAGTATTGAAGACACCAACTCCTACGAGCAGTACTTC.

CDR3 sequence: CASSHRDLFTYEQYF. CDR3 sequence (DNA): TGTGCCAGCAGTCACCGGGACCTTTTCACCTACGAGCAGTACTTC. The chain uses TRBV27 and TRBJ2-7; D possibly uses TRBD1 or TRBD2 (5 bases each). Germline assignment: CDR1 MNHEY and CDR2 SMNVEV (reference sequence). V lost 5 bases and J lost 2, with 16 bases in between. This CDR3 is built from 15 residues.

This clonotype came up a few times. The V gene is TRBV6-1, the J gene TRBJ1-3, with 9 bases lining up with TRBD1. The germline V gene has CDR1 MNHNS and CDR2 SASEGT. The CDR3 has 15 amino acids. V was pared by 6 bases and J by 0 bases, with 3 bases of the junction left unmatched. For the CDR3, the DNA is TGTGCCAGCAGAAAGGACAGGGGCTCTGGAAACACCATATATTTT. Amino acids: CASRKDRGSGNTIYF.

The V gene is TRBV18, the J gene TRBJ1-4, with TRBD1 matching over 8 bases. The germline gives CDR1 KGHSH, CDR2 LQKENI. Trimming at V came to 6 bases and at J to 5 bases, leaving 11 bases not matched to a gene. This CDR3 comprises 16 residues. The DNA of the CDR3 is TGTGCCAGCTCCCAAGACCCGACAGGGGTAAATGAAAAACTGTTTTTT. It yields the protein CASSQDPTGVNEKLFF. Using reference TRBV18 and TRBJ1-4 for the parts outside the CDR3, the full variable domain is NAGVMQNPRHLVRRRGQEARLRCSPMKGHSHVYWYRQLPEEGLKFMVYLQKENIIDESGMPKERFSAEFPKEGPSILRIQQVVRGDSAAYFCASSQDPTGVNEKLFFGSGTQLSVL.

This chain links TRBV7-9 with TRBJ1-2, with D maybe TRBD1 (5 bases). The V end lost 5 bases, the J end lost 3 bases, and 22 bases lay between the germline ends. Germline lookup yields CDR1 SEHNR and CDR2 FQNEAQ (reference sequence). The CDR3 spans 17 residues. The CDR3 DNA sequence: TGTGCCAGCAGCCCAGGGTTGTCCGGTCAGAAGTACTATGGCTACACCTTC. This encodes CASSPGLSGQKYYGYTF.

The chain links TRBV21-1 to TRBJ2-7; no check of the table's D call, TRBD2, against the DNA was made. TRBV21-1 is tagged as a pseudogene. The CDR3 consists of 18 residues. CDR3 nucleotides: TGTGCCAGCAGCGGATCAACGACGCGGACTAGCGGGAGCTACGAGCAGTACTTC. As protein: CASSGSTTRTSGSYEQYF.

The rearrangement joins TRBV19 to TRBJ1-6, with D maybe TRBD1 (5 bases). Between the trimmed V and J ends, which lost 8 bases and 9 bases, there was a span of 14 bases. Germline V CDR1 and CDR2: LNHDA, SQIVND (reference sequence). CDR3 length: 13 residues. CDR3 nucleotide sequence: TGTGCCAGTGGTTCCAGGGAAATTTCACCCCTCCACTTT. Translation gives CASGSREISPLHF.

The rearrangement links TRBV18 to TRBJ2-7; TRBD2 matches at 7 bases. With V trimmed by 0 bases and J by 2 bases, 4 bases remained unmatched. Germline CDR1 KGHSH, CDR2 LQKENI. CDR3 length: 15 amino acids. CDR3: CASSPPGGAPYEQYF. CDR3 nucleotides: TGTGCCAGCTCACCACCGGGAGGGGCCCCCTACGAGCAGTACTTC. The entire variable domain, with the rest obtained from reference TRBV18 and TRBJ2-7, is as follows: NAGVMQNPRHLVRRRGQEARLRCSPMKGHSHVYWYRQLPEEGLKFMVYLQKENIIDESGMPKERFSAEFPKEGPSILRIQQVVRGDSAAYFCASSPPGGAPYEQYFGPGTRLTVT.

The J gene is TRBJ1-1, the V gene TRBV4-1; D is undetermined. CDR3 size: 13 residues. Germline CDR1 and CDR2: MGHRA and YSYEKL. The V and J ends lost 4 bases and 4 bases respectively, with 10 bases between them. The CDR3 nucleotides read TGCGCCAGCAGCCGAGAGGGCGGCACTGAAGCTTTCTTT. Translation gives CASSREGGTEAFF.

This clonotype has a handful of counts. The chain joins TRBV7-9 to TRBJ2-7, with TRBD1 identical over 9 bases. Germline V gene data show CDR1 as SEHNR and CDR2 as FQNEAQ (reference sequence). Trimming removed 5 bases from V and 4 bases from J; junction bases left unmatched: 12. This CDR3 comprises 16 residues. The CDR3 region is CASSLPEGQGWYEQYF. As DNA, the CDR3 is TGTGCCAGCAGCCTTCCCGAGGGACAGGGTTGGTACGAGCAGTACTTC.

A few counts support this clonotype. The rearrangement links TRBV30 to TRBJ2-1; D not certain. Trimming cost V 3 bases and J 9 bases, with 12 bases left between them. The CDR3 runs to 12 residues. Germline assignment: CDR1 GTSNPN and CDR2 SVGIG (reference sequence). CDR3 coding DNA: TGTGCCTGGAGGGAACTATCGGGTGAGCAGTTCTTC. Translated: CAWRELSGEQFF.

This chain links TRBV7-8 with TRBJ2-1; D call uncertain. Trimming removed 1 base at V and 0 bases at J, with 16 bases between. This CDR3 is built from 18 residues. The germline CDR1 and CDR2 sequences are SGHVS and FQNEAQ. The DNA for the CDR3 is TGTGCCAGCAGCTTAGTTTTCAGATTCGAACTCTCCTACAATGAGCAGTTCTTC. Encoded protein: CASSLVFRFELSYNEQFF.

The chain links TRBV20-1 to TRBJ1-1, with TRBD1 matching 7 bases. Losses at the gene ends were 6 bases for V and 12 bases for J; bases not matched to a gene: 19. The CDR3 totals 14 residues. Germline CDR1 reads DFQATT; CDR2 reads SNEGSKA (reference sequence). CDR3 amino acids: CSAPKGQEVIVPFF. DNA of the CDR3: TGCAGTGCACCTAAAGGACAGGAGGTTATTGTTCCTTTCTTT.

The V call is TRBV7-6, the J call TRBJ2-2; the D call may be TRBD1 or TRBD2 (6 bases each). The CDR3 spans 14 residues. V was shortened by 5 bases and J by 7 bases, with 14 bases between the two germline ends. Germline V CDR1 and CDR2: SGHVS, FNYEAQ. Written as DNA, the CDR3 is TGTGCCAGCAGCGCAGGAGGGGGAATCGGGGAGCTGTTTTTT. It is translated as CASSAGGGIGELFF.

CDR3 in amino acids: CSARGPYLHNSPLHF. The CDR3 nucleotides are TGCAGTGCTAGGGGCCCGTACCTCCATAATTCACCCCTCCACTTT. V is TRBV20-1 and J is TRBJ1-6; D remains ambiguous. Germline V gives CDR1 DFQATT, CDR2 SNEGSKA (reference sequence). V lost 3 bases, J lost 5 bases, and 14 bases lay in between. The CDR3 runs to 15 residues.

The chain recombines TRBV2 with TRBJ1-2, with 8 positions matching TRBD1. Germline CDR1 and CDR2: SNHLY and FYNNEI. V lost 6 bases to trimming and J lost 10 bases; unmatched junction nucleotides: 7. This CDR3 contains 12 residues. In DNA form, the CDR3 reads TGTGCCAGCAGCACAGGACAGGGTGACTACACCTTC. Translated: CASSTGQGDYTF.

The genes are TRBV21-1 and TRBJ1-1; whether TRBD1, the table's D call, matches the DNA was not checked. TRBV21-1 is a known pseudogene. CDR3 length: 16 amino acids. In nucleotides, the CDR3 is TGTGCCAGCAGCAAAACGCGGGGCGGGATGAACACTGAAGCTTTCTTT. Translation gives CASSKTRGGMNTEAFF.

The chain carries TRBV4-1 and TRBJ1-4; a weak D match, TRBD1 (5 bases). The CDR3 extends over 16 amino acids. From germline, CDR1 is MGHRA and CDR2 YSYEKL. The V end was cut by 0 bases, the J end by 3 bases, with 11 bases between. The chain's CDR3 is CASSQEWGVPNEKLFF. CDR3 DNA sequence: TGCGCCAGCAGCCAAGAGTGGGGGGTTCCTAATGAAAAACTGTTTTTT.

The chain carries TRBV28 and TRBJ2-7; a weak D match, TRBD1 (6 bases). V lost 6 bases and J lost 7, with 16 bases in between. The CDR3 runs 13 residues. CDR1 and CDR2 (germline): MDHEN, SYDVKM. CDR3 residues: CASSLAGVWEQYF. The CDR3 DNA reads TGTGCCAGCAGCTTAGCAGGGGTTTGGGAGCAGTACTTC.

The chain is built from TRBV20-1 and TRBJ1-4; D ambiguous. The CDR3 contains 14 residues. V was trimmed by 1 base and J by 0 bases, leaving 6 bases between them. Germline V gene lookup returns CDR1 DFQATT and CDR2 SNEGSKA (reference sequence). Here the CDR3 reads CSARALATNEKLFF. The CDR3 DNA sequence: TGCAGTGCTAGAGCTCTTGCAACTAATGAAAAACTGTTTTTT.

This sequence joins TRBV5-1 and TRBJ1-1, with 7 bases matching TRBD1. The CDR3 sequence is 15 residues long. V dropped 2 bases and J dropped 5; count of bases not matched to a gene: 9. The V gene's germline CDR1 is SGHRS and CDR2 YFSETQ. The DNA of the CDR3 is TGCGCCAGCAGCTTCCGGGACAGTGGGTGGACTGAAGCTTTCTTT. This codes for CASSFRDSGWTEAFF. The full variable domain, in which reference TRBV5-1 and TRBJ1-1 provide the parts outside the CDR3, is KAGVTQTPRYLIKTRGQQVTLSCSPISGHRSVSWYQQTPGQGLQFLFEYFSETQRNKGNFPGRFSGRQFSNSRSEMNVSTLELGDSALYLCASSFRDSGWTEAFFGQGTRLTVV.

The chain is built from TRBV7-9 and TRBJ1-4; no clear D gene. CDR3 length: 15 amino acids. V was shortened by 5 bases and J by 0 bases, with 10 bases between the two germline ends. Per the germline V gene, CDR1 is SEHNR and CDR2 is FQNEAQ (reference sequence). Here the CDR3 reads CASSVGTATNEKLFF. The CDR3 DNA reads TGTGCCAGCAGCGTGGGCACAGCAACTAATGAAAAACTGTTTTTT. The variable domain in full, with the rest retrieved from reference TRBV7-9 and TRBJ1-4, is DTGVSQNPRHKITKRGQNVTFRCDPISEHNRLYWYRQTLGQGPEFLTYFQNEAQLEKSRLLSDRFSAERPKGSFSTLEIQRTEQGDSAMYLCASSVGTATNEKLFFGSGTQLSVL.

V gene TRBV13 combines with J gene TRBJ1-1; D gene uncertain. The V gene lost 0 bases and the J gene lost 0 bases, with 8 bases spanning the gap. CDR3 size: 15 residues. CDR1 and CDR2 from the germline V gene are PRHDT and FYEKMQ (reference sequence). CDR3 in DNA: TGTGCCAGCAGCTTAGGGTCAGTCATGAACACTGAAGCTTTCTTT. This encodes CASSLGSVMNTEAFF.

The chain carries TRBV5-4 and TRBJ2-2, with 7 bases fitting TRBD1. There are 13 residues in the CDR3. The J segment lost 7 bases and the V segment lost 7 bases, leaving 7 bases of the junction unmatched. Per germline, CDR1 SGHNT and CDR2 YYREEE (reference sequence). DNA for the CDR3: TGTGCCAGCGGAAATACAGGGGACGGGGAGCTGTTTTTT. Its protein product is CASGNTGDGELFF.

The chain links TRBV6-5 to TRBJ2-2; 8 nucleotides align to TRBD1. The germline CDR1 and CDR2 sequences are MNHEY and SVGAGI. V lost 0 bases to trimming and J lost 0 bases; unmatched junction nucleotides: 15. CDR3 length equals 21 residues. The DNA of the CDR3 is TGTGCCAGCAGTTACTCGTCCCAGGACAGGGACGCAGCGGCGAACACCGGGGAGCTGTTTTTT. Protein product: CASSYSSQDRDAAANTGELFF.

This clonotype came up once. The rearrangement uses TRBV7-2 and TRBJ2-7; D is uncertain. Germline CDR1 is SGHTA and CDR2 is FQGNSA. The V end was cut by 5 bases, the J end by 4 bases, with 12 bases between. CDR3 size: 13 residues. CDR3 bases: TGTGCCAGCAGCCCCCTGATTAATTACGAGCAGTACTTC. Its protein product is CASSPLINYEQYF.

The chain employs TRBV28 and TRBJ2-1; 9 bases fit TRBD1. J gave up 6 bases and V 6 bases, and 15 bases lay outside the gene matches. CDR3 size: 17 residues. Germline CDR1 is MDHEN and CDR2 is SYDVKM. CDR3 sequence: CASSLRHFGQGINEQFF. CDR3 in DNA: TGTGCCAGCAGCCTACGCCACTTCGGACAGGGGATCAATGAGCAGTTCTTC.

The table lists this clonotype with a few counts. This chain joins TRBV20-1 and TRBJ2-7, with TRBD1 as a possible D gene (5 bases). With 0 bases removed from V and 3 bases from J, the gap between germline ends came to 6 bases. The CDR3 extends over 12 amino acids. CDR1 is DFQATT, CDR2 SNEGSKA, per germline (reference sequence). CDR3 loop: CSARETDYEQYF. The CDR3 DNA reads TGCAGTGCTAGAGAGACAGACTACGAGCAGTACTTC.

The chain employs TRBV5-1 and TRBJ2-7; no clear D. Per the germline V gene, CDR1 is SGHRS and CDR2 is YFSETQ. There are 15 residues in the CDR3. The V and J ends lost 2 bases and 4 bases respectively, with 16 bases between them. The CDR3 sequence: CASSFGMAAPYEQYF. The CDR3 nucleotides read TGCGCCAGCAGCTTTGGCATGGCCGCTCCTTACGAGCAGTACTTC.